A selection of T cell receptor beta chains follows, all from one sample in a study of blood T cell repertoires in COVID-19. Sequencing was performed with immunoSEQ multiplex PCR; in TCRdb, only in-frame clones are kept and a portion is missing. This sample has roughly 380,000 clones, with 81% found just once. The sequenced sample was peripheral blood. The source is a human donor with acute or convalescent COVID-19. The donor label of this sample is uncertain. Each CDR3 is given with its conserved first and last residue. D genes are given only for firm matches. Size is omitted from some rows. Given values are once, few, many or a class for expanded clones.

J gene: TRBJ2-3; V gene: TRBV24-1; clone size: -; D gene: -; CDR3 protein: CATGVVDTQYF; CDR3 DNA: TGTGCCACAGGAGTGGTAGATACGCAGTATTTT
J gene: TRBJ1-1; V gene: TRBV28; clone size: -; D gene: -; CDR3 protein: CASTKGRGNTEAFF; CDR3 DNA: TGTGCCAGCACAAAGGGGCGGGGAAACACTGAAGCTTTCTTT
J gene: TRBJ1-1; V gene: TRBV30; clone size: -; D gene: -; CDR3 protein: CACQTGMNTEAFF; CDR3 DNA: TGTGCCTGTCAGACGGGGATGAACACTGAAGCTTTCTTT
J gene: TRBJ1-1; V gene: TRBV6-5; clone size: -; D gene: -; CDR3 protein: CASTADDGGTEAFF; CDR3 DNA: TGTGCCAGCACTGCGGATGACGGGGGCACTGAAGCTTTCTTT
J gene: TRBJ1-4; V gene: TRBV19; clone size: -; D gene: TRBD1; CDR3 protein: CASSILGRAGGKLFF; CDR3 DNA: TGTGCCAGTAGTATTTTGGGACGCGCAGGGGGAAAACTGTTTTTT
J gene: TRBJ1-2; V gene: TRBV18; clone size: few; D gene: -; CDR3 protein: CASSPQTGNGYTF; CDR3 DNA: TGTGCCAGCTCACCACAAACGGGGAATGGCTACACCTTC
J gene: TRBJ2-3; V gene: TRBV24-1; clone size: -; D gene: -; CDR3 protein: CATGQTGTSTPTDTQYF; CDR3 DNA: TGTGCCACCGGACAGACCGGGACCTCCACCCCCACAGATACGCAGTATTTT
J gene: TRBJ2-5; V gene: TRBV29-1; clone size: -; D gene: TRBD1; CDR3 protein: CSANRGGRETQYF; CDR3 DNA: TGCAGCGCGAACAGGGGTGGTCGGGAGACCCAGTACTTC
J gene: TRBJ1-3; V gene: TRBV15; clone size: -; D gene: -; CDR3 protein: CATTKFFGNTIYF; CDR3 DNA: TGTGCCACCACTAAGTTTTTTGGAAACACCATATATTTT
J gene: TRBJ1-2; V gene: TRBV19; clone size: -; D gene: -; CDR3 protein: CASSPGERGYTF; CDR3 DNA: TGTGCCAGTAGTCCCGGGGAGAGAGGCTACACCTTC
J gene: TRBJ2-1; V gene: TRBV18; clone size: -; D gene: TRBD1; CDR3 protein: CASSPPGTGVFNEQFF; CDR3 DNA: TGTGCCAGCTCACCACCCGGGACAGGGGTGTTCAATGAGCAGTTCTTC
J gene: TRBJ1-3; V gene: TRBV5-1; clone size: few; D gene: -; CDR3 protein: CASSLGDNTIYF; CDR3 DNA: TGCGCCAGCAGCTTGGGAGATAACACCATATATTTT
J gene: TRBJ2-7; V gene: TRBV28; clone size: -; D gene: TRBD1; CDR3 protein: CASSGRTGNYEQYF; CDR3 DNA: TGTGCCAGCAGTGGACGGACAGGGAACTACGAGCAGTACTTC
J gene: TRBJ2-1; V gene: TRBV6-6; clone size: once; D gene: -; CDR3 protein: CASRGDWADNEQFF; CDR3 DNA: TGTGCCAGCAGGGGGGACTGGGCCGACAATGAGCAGTTCTTC
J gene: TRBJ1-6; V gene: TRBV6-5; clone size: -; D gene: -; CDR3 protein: CASTGRATYNSPLHF; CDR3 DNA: TGTGCCAGCACTGGCAGGGCAACCTATAATTCACCCCTCCACTTT
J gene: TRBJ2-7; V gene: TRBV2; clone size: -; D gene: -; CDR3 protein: CASSELSSRGYEQYF; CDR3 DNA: TGTGCCAGCAGCGAACTCTCCTCTCGGGGCTACGAGCAGTACTTC
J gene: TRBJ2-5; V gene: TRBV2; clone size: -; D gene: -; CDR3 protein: CASSEGLSGSGVGTQYF; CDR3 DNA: TGTGCCAGCAGTGAAGGTTTAAGCGGATCCGGAGTGGGGACCCAGTACTTC
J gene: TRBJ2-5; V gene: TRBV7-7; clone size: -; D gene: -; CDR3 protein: CASSLGDNQETQYF; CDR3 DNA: TGTGCCAGCAGCTTAGGAGACAACCAAGAGACCCAGTACTTC